This TCR beta chain is drawn from a study of persistence of HIV-infected CD4 T cells. The immunoSEQ assay was version 4, run in survey mode. TCRdb's table, derived via immunoSEQ multiplex PCR, lists solely in-frame clones and lacks some. The sample holds roughly 35,000 clones; approximately 85% are singletons and the top ten take just under 1%. With regard to this clone: Its target is not known.

An overlapping HIV-1 Gag peptide pool stimulated these cells at about 1 ug/peptide/mL. CD40L-negative CD69-negative CD45RO-high memory CD4+ T cells were sorted as populations depleted of antigen-responding cells. The sequence was collected from an adult with HIV. The donor label of this sample is uncertain. Sequencing was performed on cultured CD4+ T cells from PBMCs, taken from a patient who received antiretroviral therapy.

The CDR3 here is CASSQGQNEKLFF. CDR3 nucleotide sequence: TGCGCCAGCAGCCAGGGACAGAATGAAAAACTGTTTTTT. The J gene is TRBJ1-4, the V gene TRBV5-1; the match to TRBD1 covers 7 bases. Germline V gene lookup returns CDR1 SGHRS and CDR2 YFSETQ. Trimming took 4 bases from V and 5 from J; bases not matched to a gene: 2. The CDR3 runs 13 residues. Full variable domain (remainder filled in from reference TRBV5-1 and TRBJ1-4): KAGVTQTPRYLIKTRGQQVTLSCSPISGHRSVSWYQQTPGQGLQFLFEYFSETQRNKGNFPGRFSGRQFSNSRSEMNVSTLELGDSALYLCASSQGQNEKLFFGSGTQLSVL.